The 30 T cell receptor beta chains below all came from one sample that was sequenced in a study of blood T cell repertoires in COVID-19. Using immunoSEQ multiplex PCR, the repertoire was profiled, and TCRdb retains in-frame clones only, with some absent. The top ten hold around 9.6% of the sample, which has 100,000 or so clones, 78% seen once. The sample was peripheral blood. All receptors derive from a man in his fifties or sixties with active or convalescent COVID-19.

V and J are TRBV5-4 and TRBJ1-3; TRBD1 might be the D (5 bases). Trimming took off 3 bases at V and 3 bases at J, with 10 bases between the two ends. From germline, CDR1 is SGHNT and CDR2 YYREEE (reference sequence). This CDR3 has 14 residues. The CDR3 here is CASSSTEGGNTIYF. The CDR3 DNA sequence: TGTGCCAGCAGCTCGACAGAAGGTGGAAACACCATATATTTT.

Of note for this clone: The same CDR3 is also encoded by other DNA sequences in this sample. The V call is TRBV6-5, the J call TRBJ2-7, with D possibly matching TRBD2 (6 bases). V lost 2 bases and J lost 1, with 6 bases in between. Germline lookup yields CDR1 MNHEY and CDR2 SVGAGI. CDR3 length equals 13 residues. In DNA, the CDR3 is TGTGCCAGCAGTTACGGGGGGTCCTACGAGCAGTACTTC. The encoded protein is CASSYGGSYEQYF.

J is TRBJ1-5 and V is TRBV18, with D perhaps TRBD1 (5 bases). CDR3 length: 14 residues. V shed 3 bases and J shed 7 bases, with 13 bases lying between them. Germline-derived CDR1 and CDR2 are KGHSH and LQKENI. CDR3 amino acids: CASSPDMMNQPQHF. The DNA for the CDR3 is TGTGCCAGCTCACCGGACATGATGAACCAGCCCCAGCATTTT.

V usage is TRBV7-2 and J usage is TRBJ1-1; D gene ambiguous. CDR3 size: 14 residues. The V gene's germline CDR1 is SGHTA and CDR2 FQGNSA. Trimming cost V 2 bases and J 1 base, with 8 bases left between them. The CDR3 reads CASSLNPRNTEAFF. The DNA for the CDR3 is TGTGCCAGCAGCTTAAACCCCAGGAACACTGAAGCTTTCTTT.

The J gene is TRBJ1-1, the V gene TRBV12-3 or TRBV12-4; maybe TRBD1 (5 bases). V lost 7 bases and J 1 base, leaving 10 bases between the germline ends. The CDR3 has 13 amino acids. CDR3 DNA: TGTGCCAGCACCAAGACAGAGAACACTGAAGCTTTCTTT. Translation gives CASTKTENTEAFF.

This chain joins TRBV29-1 and TRBJ1-2, with 9 bases lining up with TRBD1. CDR3 size: 13 residues. Germline V gene data show CDR1 as SQVTM and CDR2 as ANQGSEA. With V trimmed by 7 bases and J by 3 bases, 6 bases remained unmatched. For the CDR3, the DNA is TGCAGCGCCGGGACAGGGCCTTACTATGGCTACACCTTC. It translates to CSAGTGPYYGYTF.

The chain has TRBV30 and TRBJ1-4, with TRBD1 identical over 8 bases. The trim removed 7 bases at V and 14 bases at J, leaving 12 bases unmatched. The CDR3 runs 12 residues. Germline V gene sequence: CDR1 GTSNPN, CDR2 SVGIG (reference sequence). This CDR3 reads CALGDRGLNLFF. In DNA, the CDR3 is TGTGCCTTGGGTGACAGGGGACTTAATCTGTTTTTT.

This clone is a singleton in its sample. This chain links TRBV6-5 with TRBJ1-1; TRBD1 matches 8 bases. Germline-derived CDR1 and CDR2 are MNHEY and SVGAGI. The ends lost 2 bases at V and 11 bases at J; junction bases unmatched: 10. There are 14 residues in the CDR3. CDR3 in DNA: TGTGCCAGCAGTTACCTACCCCGGGACAGGTGGGCTTTCTTT. Translated: CASSYLPRDRWAFF.

The chain carries TRBV18 and TRBJ2-2; 14 nucleotides align to TRBD2. This CDR3 spans 18 amino acids. Germline assignment: CDR1 KGHSH and CDR2 LQKENI. V trimming: 2 bases; J trimming: 6 bases; junction bases outside the gene matches: 8. The CDR3 coding sequence is TGTGCCAGCTCACCAATCGGGACTAGCGGGAGAGGAGCCGGGGAGCTGTTTTTT. This sequence encodes CASSPIGTSGRGAGELFF.

The V call is TRBV12-3 or TRBV12-4, the J call TRBJ2-1; 7 nucleotides match TRBD2. The CDR3 totals 12 residues. V was pared by 4 bases and J by 6 bases, with 0 bases of the junction left unmatched. The CDR3 spells CASSSSGNEQFF. The CDR3 DNA is TGTGCCAGCAGTTCTAGCGGCAATGAGCAGTTCTTC.

This CDR3 reads CASSRTGASNQPQHF. The DNA for the CDR3 is TGTGCCAGCAGCCGGACAGGGGCGAGCAATCAGCCCCAGCATTTT. This chain uses TRBV28 with TRBJ1-5; 9 bases line up with TRBD1. CDR1 MDHEN and CDR2 SYDVKM come from the germline V gene. The trim removed 6 bases at V and 1 base at J, leaving 4 bases unmatched. This CDR3 is 15 amino acids long.

The CDR3 sequence is CASSRDRFNEKLFF. CDR3 coding DNA: TGTGCCAGCAGCCGGGACAGGTTCAATGAAAAACTGTTTTTT. V and J are TRBV5-6 and TRBJ1-4; 8 bases are a match to TRBD1. Germline V gene data show CDR1 as SGHDT and CDR2 as YYEEEE. V shed 4 bases, J shed 5 bases, and the junction held 4 bases outside the gene matches. The CDR3 has 14 amino acids.

The chain employs TRBV3-1 (or the pseudogene TRBV3-2) and TRBJ1-2; a possible D gene is TRBD1 (6 bases). CDR1 LGHDT and CDR2 YNNKEL come from the germline V gene (reference sequence). V was trimmed by 1 base and J by 4 bases, leaving 13 bases between them. This CDR3 region has 15 residues. The CDR3 is CASSQAGGRGYGYTF. CDR3 sequence (DNA): TGTGCCAGCAGCCAAGCGGGCGGCAGGGGCTATGGCTACACCTTC.

The rearrangement joins TRBV28 to TRBJ1-5; D is possibly TRBD1 (6 bases). The germline V gene encodes CDR1 MDHEN and CDR2 SYDVKM. This CDR3 region has 15 residues. With 9 bases removed from V and 3 bases from J, the gap between germline ends came to 18 bases. The CDR3 region has the DNA TGTGCCAGTCGCCGGGGGGGGCAAATCAATCAGCCCCAGCATTTT. Translating gives CASRRGGQINQPQHF.

The V and J genes are TRBV18 and TRBJ1-2; D is ambiguous. Germline assignment: CDR1 KGHSH and CDR2 LQKENI. Between the trimmed V and J ends, which lost 3 bases and 6 bases, there was a span of 14 bases. The CDR3 totals 14 residues. This CDR3 is CASSPDSHGDGYTF. CDR3 nucleotides: TGTGCCAGCTCACCGGATTCGCACGGAGATGGCTACACCTTC.

This clone turned up a few times. This chain connects TRBV20-1 to TRBJ2-4, with 8 positions matching TRBD1. Germline trimming cut 3 bases from V and 12 bases from J; bases unmatched to any gene: 13. The CDR3 has 14 amino acids. Germline CDR1 and CDR2: DFQATT and SNEGSKA (reference sequence). CDR3 protein: CSASSGGAHMSQYF. CDR3 nucleotide sequence: TGCAGTGCTAGTTCAGGGGGCGCCCACATGTCTCAGTACTTC.

J is TRBJ2-3 and V is TRBV4-1; 10 bases fit TRBD2. The V segment lost 0 bases and the J segment 4 bases; nucleotides outside the gene matches: 4. Germline V gene lookup returns CDR1 MGHRA and CDR2 YSYEKL. The CDR3 is 16 residues long. CDR3 loop: CASSQEPAGGPDTQYF. As DNA, the CDR3 is TGCGCCAGCAGCCAAGAGCCAGCGGGAGGGCCAGATACGCAGTATTTT.

The rearrangement joins TRBV7-2 to TRBJ2-5; tentative D call: TRBD2 (5 bases). The CDR3 is made up of 14 amino acids. Germline CDR1 SGHTA, CDR2 FQGNSA. V was clipped by 5 bases and J by 5 bases, with 15 bases between them. The CDR3 region is CASSTTRNRETQYF. Here the CDR3 DNA reads TGTGCCAGCAGCACTACTAGGAATCGGGAGACCCAGTACTTC.

The rearrangement links TRBV19 to TRBJ2-7, with D maybe TRBD2 (6 bases). The germline CDR1 and CDR2 sequences are LNHDA and SQIVND (reference sequence). V was shortened by 4 bases and J by 0 bases, with 16 bases between the two germline ends. The CDR3 covers 16 residues. The DNA for the CDR3 is TGTGCCAGTAGTACCCATCCAGGAGGGCACTCCTACGAGCAGTACTTC. Its protein product is CASSTHPGGHSYEQYF.

This chain links TRBV18 with TRBJ1-4, with a weak D call TRBD1 (6 bases). Germline loops: CDR1 KGHSH, CDR2 LQKENI. CDR3 length equals 14 residues. V was clipped by 8 bases and J by 5 bases, with 15 bases between them. CDR3 amino acids: CASARTALNEKLFF. CDR3 sequence (DNA): TGTGCCAGCGCCCGGACAGCTTTAAATGAAAAACTGTTTTTT.

The rearrangement links TRBV11-3 to TRBJ1-4, with D uncertain. This CDR3 is 13 amino acids long. Germline assignment: CDR1 SGHNT and CDR2 YENEEA. Trimming took off 4 bases at V and 6 bases at J, with 9 bases between the two ends. The CDR3 loop reads CASSSPLHEKLFF. The CDR3 DNA is TGTGCCAGCAGCTCACCTCTACATGAAAAACTGTTTTTT.

The CDR3 DNA follows: TGTGCCAGCAGCTCGACAGTAGATCAGCCCCAGCATTTT. This gives the protein CASSSTVDQPQHF. The chain carries TRBV7-8 and TRBJ1-5, with D tentatively TRBD1 (5 bases). The CDR3 runs to 13 residues. Deletions cut 4 bases from V and 5 bases from J, with 9 bases between. Germline assignment: CDR1 SGHVS and CDR2 FQNEAQ.

In DNA form, the CDR3 reads TGTGCCAGCAGCCCCCTAGGCACAACCGGGTATGGCTACACCTTC. Translating it yields CASSPLGTTGYGYTF. The chain combines TRBV7-9 with TRBJ1-2; D uncertain. With 5 bases removed from V and 5 bases from J, the gap between germline ends came to 18 bases. The germline gives CDR1 SEHNR, CDR2 FQNEAQ (reference sequence). This CDR3 region has 15 residues.

The rearrangement joins TRBV29-1 to TRBJ2-1; 8 nucleotides align to TRBD1. CDR3 size: 11 residues. Per germline, CDR1 SQVTM and CDR2 ANQGSEA. V was pared by 7 bases and J by 7 bases, with 3 bases of the junction left unmatched. The CDR3, as DNA: TGCAGCGCTAGACAGGGGAATGAGCAGTTCTTC. Translated, it gives CSARQGNEQFF.

The chain's CDR3 is CASSAGQNFQETQYF. The CDR3 DNA sequence: TGTGCCAGCAGCGCGGGACAGAACTTCCAAGAGACCCAGTACTTC. The chain couples TRBV9 to TRBJ2-5; the match to TRBD1 covers 7 bases. Germline V gene sequence: CDR1 SGDLS, CDR2 YYNGEE. The J segment lost 1 base and the V segment lost 3 bases, leaving 6 bases of the junction unmatched. The CDR3 runs to 15 residues.

The V gene is TRBV18, the J gene TRBJ1-5; maybe TRBD1 (5 bases). V was clipped by 3 bases and J by 6 bases, with 18 bases between them. Germline CDR1 is KGHSH and CDR2 is LQKENI. The CDR3 length is 16 residues. The CDR3 DNA follows: TGTGCCAGCTCACCGAACGAACCGGGCGGGGGTCAGCCCCAGCATTTT. It yields the protein CASSPNEPGGGQPQHF.

This clone was found once. This chain uses TRBV29-1 with TRBJ2-3; a possible D gene is TRBD2 (5 bases). The CDR3 totals 16 residues. V was shortened by 6 bases and J by 4 bases, with 23 bases between the two germline ends. Germline V gives CDR1 SQVTM, CDR2 ANQGSEA. The CDR3 here is CSVDGVSGEVPDTQYF. In nucleotides, the CDR3 is TGCAGCGTGGACGGCGTCAGCGGTGAAGTCCCAGATACGCAGTATTTT.

The chain has TRBV24-1 and TRBJ2-1; TRBD2 matches 7 bases. The CDR3 consists of 15 residues. After removal of 4 bases from V and 7 bases from J, the junction contained 9 bases not matched to a gene. Germline assignment: CDR1 KGHDR and CDR2 SFDVKD. This CDR3 is CATSDAGGRKNEQFF. The CDR3, as DNA: TGTGCCACCAGTGACGCTGGCGGGAGAAAGAATGAGCAGTTCTTC.

This chain connects TRBV24-1 to TRBJ1-2; TRBD1 agrees at 7 bases. The V gene end was trimmed by 2 bases and the J gene end by 4 bases; junction bases not matched to a gene: 6. Germline V gene data show CDR1 as KGHDR and CDR2 as SFDVKD. This CDR3 comprises 15 residues. For the CDR3, the DNA is TGTGCCACCAGTGATTCCGGACAGGAGCCCTATGGCTACACCTTC. Its protein is CATSDSGQEPYGYTF.

The genes are TRBV18 and TRBJ1-1; 8 bases align to TRBD1. V was clipped by 2 bases and J by 8 bases; unmatched bases: 7. This CDR3 has 14 amino acids. CDR1 and CDR2 from the germline V gene are KGHSH and LQKENI. CDR3 DNA sequence: TGTGCCAGCTCACCAACAGGGGGTGGGATAGAAGCTTTCTTT. This encodes CASSPTGGGIEAFF.